This entry lists 4 T cell receptor beta chains sequenced from one sample in a study of T-cell reconstitution after alpha-beta-depleted transplantation in children. TCRbeta library preparation incorporated unique molecular identifiers. TCRdb reanalysed the PCR reads using MiXCR and keeps one entry per CDR3 protein. The table has fewer than 250,000 distinct CDR3 sequences, roughly 8.2% seen once. The sample here was PBMCs, mostly from graft donor cells, taken 180 days after TCRalphabeta/CD19-depleted stem cell transplant. The receptor source for this set is a male patient under 18 who had a stem cell transplant for acute lymphoblastic leukemia, so the T cells may come from the graft donor.

This clonotype was seen repeatedly, ten times or more. This CDR3 reads CASSLGDRTYQETQYF. DNA for the CDR3: TGTGCCAGCAGCTTAGGGGACAGAACGTACCAAGAGACCCAGTACTTC. The chain uses TRBV7-6 and TRBJ2-5; TRBD1 agrees at 7 bases. Germline loops: CDR1 SGHVS, CDR2 FNYEAQ. The trim removed 1 base at V and 0 bases at J, leaving 5 bases unmatched. The CDR3 is 16 residues long.

This clonotype has at least ten counts. The chain has TRBV5-1 and TRBJ2-7; 8 nucleotides match TRBD2. The CDR3 is 14 residues long. The germline V gene has CDR1 SGHRS and CDR2 YFSETQ. Trimming at V came to 4 bases and at J to 3 bases, leaving 6 bases not matched to a gene. The CDR3 region is CASSHAGTSYEQYF. DNA for the CDR3: TGCGCCAGCAGCCACGCGGGGACTAGCTACGAGCAGTACTTC.

A single count supports this clonotype. A clone one base away is much larger, so this may be a read error. This chain uses TRBV7-2 with TRBJ2-3, with 15 bases lining up with TRBD2. V lost 5 bases to trimming and J lost 0 bases; unmatched junction nucleotides: 3. Germline-derived CDR1 and CDR2 are SGHTA and FQGNSA. The CDR3 is made up of 17 amino acids. This CDR3 reads CASSPGTSGRSTDTQYF. The CDR3 coding sequence is TGTGCCAGCAGCCCGGGGACTAGCGGGAGGAGCACAGATACGCAGTATTTT.

V is TRBV19 and J is TRBJ2-7; 7 bases fit TRBD2. Per the germline V gene, CDR1 is LNHDA and CDR2 is SQIVND (reference sequence). J gave up 3 bases and V 8 bases, and 13 bases lay outside the gene matches. The CDR3 covers 15 residues. The CDR3 DNA sequence: TGTGCCAGTGGTACCCTAGCGGAAGAACGCTACGAGCAGTACTTC. This encodes CASGTLAEERYEQYF.